This T cell receptor beta chain was profiled in a study of T cells in Graves' hyperthyroidism and ophthalmopathy. This clonotype was counted between two and nine times. The germline V and J ends were trimmed by 1 base and 6 bases, with 10 bases remaining between them. CDR1 is SEHNR, CDR2 FQNEAQ, per germline (reference sequence). The CDR3 contains 13 residues. The investigators amplified TCR beta CDR3 regions from RNA transcripts. Initially, a first-round RT-PCR of the TCR CDR3 employed the HTBI primer set. MiXCR, applied by TCRdb to the multiplex PCR reads, yields one record per CDR3 protein. The sample has around 300,000 distinct CDR3 sequences; about 19% are singletons.

The chain employs TRBV7-9 and TRBJ2-7; no clear D gene. The sequenced sample consisted of blood. This clonotype was sampled from a man in his fifties with Graves' ophthalmopathy. CDR3 coding DNA: TGTGCCAGCAGCTTAGATGGGCCCCTCGAGCAGTACTTC. Amino acid sequence: CASSLDGPLEQYF.